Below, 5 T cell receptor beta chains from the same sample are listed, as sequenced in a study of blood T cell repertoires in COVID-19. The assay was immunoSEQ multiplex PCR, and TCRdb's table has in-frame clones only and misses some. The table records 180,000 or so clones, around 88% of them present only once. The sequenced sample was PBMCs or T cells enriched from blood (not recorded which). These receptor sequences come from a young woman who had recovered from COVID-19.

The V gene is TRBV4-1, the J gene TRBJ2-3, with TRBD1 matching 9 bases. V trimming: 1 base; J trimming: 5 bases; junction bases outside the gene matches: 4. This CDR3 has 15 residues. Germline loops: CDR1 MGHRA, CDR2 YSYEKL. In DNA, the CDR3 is TGCGCCAGCAGCCAAGGACAGGGGGTCATAGATACGCAGTATTTT. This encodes CASSQGQGVIDTQYF.

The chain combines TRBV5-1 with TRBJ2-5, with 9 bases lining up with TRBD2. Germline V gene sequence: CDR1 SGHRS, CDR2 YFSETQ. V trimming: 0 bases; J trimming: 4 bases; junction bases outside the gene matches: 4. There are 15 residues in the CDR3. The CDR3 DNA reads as TGCGCCAGCAGCTTGGTCGGTAGCGGGGGAGAGACCCAGTACTTC. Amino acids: CASSLVGSGGETQYF.

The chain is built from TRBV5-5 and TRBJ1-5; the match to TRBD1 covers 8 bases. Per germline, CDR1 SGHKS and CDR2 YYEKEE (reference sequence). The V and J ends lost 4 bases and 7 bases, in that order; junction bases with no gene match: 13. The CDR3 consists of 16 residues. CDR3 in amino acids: CASSQETGGSAQPQHF. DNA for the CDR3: TGTGCCAGCAGCCAGGAAACAGGGGGGTCAGCACAGCCCCAGCATTTT.

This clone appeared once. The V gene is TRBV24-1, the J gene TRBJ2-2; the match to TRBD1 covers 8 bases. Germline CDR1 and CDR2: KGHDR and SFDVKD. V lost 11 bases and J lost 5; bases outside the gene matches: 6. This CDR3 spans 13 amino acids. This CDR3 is CASRGHLTGELFF. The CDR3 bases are TGTGCCAGCAGGGGGCACCTAACCGGGGAGCTGTTTTTT.

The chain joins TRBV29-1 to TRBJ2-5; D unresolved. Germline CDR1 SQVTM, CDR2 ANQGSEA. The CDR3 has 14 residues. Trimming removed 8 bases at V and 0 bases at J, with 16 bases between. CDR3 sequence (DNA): TGCAGCTCCCGCCGCGGCAGTAACCAAGAGACCCAGTACTTC. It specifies CSSRRGSNQETQYF.